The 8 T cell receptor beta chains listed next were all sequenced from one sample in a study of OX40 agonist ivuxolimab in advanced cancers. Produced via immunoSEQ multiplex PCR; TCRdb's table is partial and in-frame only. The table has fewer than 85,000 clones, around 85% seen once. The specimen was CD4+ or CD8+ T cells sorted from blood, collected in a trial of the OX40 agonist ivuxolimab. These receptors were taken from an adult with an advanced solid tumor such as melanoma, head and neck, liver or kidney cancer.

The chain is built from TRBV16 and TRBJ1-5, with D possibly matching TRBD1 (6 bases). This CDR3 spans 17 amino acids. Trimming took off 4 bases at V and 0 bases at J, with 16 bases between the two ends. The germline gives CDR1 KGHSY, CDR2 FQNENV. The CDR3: CASSLLGTLYSNQPQHF. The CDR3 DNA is TGTGCCAGCAGCCTCTTAGGGACACTGTATAGCAATCAGCCCCAGCATTTT.

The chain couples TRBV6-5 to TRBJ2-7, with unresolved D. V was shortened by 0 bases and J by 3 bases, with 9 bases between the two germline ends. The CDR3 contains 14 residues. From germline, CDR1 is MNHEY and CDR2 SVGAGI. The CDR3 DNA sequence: TGTGCCAGCAGTTACTCCCGCCAGCTCTACGAGCAGTACTTC. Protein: CASSYSRQLYEQYF.

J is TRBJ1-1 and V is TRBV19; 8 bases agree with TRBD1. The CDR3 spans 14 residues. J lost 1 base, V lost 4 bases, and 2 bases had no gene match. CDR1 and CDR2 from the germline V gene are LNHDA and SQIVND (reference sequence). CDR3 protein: CASSRDRGNTEAFF. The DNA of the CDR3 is TGTGCCAGTAGTAGAGACAGGGGGAACACTGAAGCTTTCTTT.

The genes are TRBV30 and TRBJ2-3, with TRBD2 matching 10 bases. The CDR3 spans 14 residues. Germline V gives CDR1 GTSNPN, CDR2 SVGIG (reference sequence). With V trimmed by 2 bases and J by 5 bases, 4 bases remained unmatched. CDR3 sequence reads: CAWSQRGGLDTQYF. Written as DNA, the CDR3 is TGTGCCTGGAGTCAGCGGGGGGGCCTAGATACGCAGTATTTT.

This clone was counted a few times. CDR3 region: CASSGPRQNTEAFF. The CDR3 DNA is TGTGCCAGCAGTGGACCGAGACAGAACACTGAAGCTTTCTTT. The chain is built from TRBV2 and TRBJ1-1; D unclear. The CDR3 sequence is 14 residues long. The V end lost 4 bases, the J end lost 1 base, and 10 bases lay between the germline ends. The V gene's germline CDR1 is SNHLY and CDR2 FYNNEI. The entire variable domain, with the rest obtained from reference TRBV2 and TRBJ1-1, is as follows: EPEVTQTPSHQVTQMGQEVILRCVPISNHLYFYWYRQILGQKVEFLVSFYNNEISEKSEIFDDQFSVERPDGSNFTLKIRSTKLEDSAMYFCASSGPRQNTEAFFGQGTRLTVV.

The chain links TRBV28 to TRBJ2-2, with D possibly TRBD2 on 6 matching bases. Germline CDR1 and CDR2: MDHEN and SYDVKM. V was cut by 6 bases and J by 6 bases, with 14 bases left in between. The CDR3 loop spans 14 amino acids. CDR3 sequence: CASRPGGLSGELFF. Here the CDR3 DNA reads TGTGCCAGCAGACCCGGGGGATTATCCGGGGAGCTGTTTTTT.

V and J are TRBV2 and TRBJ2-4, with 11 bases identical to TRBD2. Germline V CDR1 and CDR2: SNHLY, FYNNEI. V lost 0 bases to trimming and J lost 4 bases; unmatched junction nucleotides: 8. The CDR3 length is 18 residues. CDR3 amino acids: CASSEAVLAGGVKNIQYF. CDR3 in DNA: TGTGCCAGCAGTGAAGCCGTGCTAGCGGGGGGCGTAAAAAACATTCAGTACTTC.

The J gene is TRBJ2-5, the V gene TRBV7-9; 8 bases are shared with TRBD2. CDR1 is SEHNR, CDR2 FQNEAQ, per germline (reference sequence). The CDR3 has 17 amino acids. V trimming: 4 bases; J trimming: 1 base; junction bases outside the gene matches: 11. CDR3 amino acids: CASSSLGLRGVQETQYF. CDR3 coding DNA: TGTGCCAGCAGCTCCCTCGGGTTGCGGGGGGTCCAAGAGACCCAGTACTTC.